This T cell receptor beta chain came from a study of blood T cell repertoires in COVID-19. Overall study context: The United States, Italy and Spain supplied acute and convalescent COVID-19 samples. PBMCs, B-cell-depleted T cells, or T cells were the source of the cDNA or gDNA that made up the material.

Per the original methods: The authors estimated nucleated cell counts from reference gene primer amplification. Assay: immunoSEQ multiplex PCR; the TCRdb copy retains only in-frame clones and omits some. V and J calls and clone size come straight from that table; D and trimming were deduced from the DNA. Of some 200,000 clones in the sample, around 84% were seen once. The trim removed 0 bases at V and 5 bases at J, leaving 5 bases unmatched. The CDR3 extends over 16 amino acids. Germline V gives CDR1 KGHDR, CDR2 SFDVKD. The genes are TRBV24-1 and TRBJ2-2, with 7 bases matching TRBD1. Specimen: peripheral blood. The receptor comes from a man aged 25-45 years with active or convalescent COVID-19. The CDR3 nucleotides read TGTGCCACCAGTGATTTGAGGCAGGGACAGACCGGGGAGCTGTTTTTT. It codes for CATSDLRQGQTGELFF.